This T cell receptor beta chain was sequenced for a study of regulatory T cells in long-lasting Graves disease. Study-wide results and limits: Thyroid tissue was not sampled; only peripheral blood was. Sharing of public clonotypes was greater in persistent patients (about 2,500) than in new patients (around 890). Persistent disease was characterized by preferential usage of TRBV28, TRBJ1-2 and TRBJ2-5.

The trim removed 2 bases at V and 4 bases at J, leaving 4 bases unmatched. This CDR3 comprises 15 residues. Germline loops: CDR1 PRHDT, CDR2 FYEKMQ (reference sequence). Time point noted: persistent/refractory GD, antithyroid drugs over 5 years with positive TRAb. RNA from PBMCs was the source of the TCR library. This clonotype was observed a few times. Its antigen is as yet unknown. Libraries of TCR beta came from iRepertoire HTBI primers plus Arm-PCR of CDR3 regions. Original methodology: Spanning all samples, the identified segments comprised about 62 TRBV and approximately 15 TRBJ. TCRdb recomputed calls from the multiplex PCR reads with MiXCR, one row per CDR3 protein. These V and J calls rely on TCRdb rather than the paper's analysis. This table holds approximately 500,000 distinct CDR3 sequences, under 25% found once.

Sequenced here: peripheral blood mononuclear cells (PBMCs), sampled when the disease was refractory, from a patient treated with antithyroid drugs. The TCR originated in a female donor with Graves disease. The rearrangement uses TRBV13 and TRBJ2-7; 11 positions agree with TRBD1. Here the CDR3 DNA reads TGTGCCAGCAGCTTACATGGACAGGGGGCATACGAGCAGTACTTC. The encoded protein is CASSLHGQGAYEQYF. Combining the CDR3 with reference TRBV13 and TRBJ2-7 gives the whole variable domain AAGVIQSPRHLIKEKRETATLKCYPIPRHDTVYWYQQGPGQDPQFLISFYEKMQSDKGSIPDRFSAQQFSDYHSELNMSSLELGDSALYFCASSLHGQGAYEQYFGPGTRLTVT.